Detailed here is one TCR beta chain. The antigen remains undetermined. The data were obtained in a study of shared clonotypes between healthy human individuals. Across the whole study: Serving as donors were a couple of women and a few men, whose ages spanned 18 to 49. Study observations and caveats: Sequencing depth was a factor that was expected to affect clonotype sharing among donors. What rarefaction showed was incomplete sorted-subset sequencing despite large depth.

J was trimmed by 2 bases and V by 4 bases; bases with no gene match: 5. CDR1 and CDR2 from the germline V gene are SGHRS and YFSETQ. This CDR3 is built from 14 residues. Genomic DNA of every subset was divided equally among multiple immunoSEQ plates. Clones were read by immunoSEQ multiplex PCR, and TCRdb kept only the in-frame ones, dropping some. This table has over 2 million clones, roughly 94% appearing once. CD8 cells regarded as naive lacked CD45RO, were positively chosen for CCR7, and omitted terminally differentiated effector memory CD45RA+ cells. This receptor was identified in a man aged 18 to 30 in good health. This rearrangement joins TRBV5-1 to TRBJ1-1; 7 nucleotides align to TRBD1. The sample was naive CD8+ T cells sorted from blood. CDR3 amino acids: CASSADRSNTEAFF. The CDR3 DNA is TGCGCCAGCAGCGCGGACAGGTCAAACACTGAAGCTTTCTTT. Using reference TRBV5-1 and TRBJ1-1 for the parts outside the CDR3, the full variable domain is KAGVTQTPRYLIKTRGQQVTLSCSPISGHRSVSWYQQTPGQGLQFLFEYFSETQRNKGNFPGRFSGRQFSNSRSEMNVSTLELGDSALYLCASSADRSNTEAFFGQGTRLTVV.